These T cell receptor beta chains were read from a single sample in a study of cytomegalovirus exposure and HLA in healthy donors. The protocol was immunoSEQ multiplex PCR, while the TCRdb copy is restricted to in-frame clones and leaves out a portion. The repertoire holds approximately 180,000 clones, about 82% seen once, with more than 1.2% in the top ten. The specimen sequenced was PBMCs. The receptors shown here come from a woman aged 18 to 35 in good health and CMV-seronegative. The CDR3 runs from the conserved cysteine through the conserved F or W. The D gene is left open where the match is weak. Only part of the rows carry a size: once, few, many, or a class if the clone is expanded.

D gene	clone size	V gene	J gene	CDR3 protein	CDR3 DNA
-	-	TRBV2	TRBJ2-5	CASSAEGGGRETQYF	TGTGCCAGCAGTGCCGAAGGAGGAGGAAGAGAGACCCAGTACTTC
-	-	TRBV19	TRBJ1-1	CASSVREISNTEAFF	TGTGCCAGTAGCGTCCGAGAGATCTCAAACACTGAAGCTTTCTTT
-	-	TRBV27	TRBJ2-1	CASSQNRDTLFYNEQFF	TGTGCCAGCAGCCAAAACCGGGACACCCTTTTCTACAATGAGCAGTTCTTC
TRBD2	-	TRBV10-3	TRBJ2-1	CAISATSAHPNEQFF	TGTGCCATCAGCGCGACTAGCGCACATCCTAATGAGCAGTTCTTC
-	few	TRBV12-5	TRBJ2-7	CASGSPKPREQYF	TGTGCTAGTGGCTCCCCTAAGCCCAGGGAGCAGTACTTC
-	-	TRBV12-5	TRBJ2-1	CASGQLLEGTKFF	TGTGCTAGTGGACAACTCTTGGAGGGAACGAAATTCTTC
TRBD2	-	TRBV5-1	TRBJ2-2	CASSPIAGETGELFF	TGCGCCAGCAGCCCAATAGCGGGAGAGACCGGGGAGCTGTTTTTT
-	-	TRBV7-8	TRBJ1-5	CASSLQGRYSNQPQHF	TGTGCCAGCAGCCTACAGGGACGCTATAGCAATCAGCCCCAGCATTTT
TRBD1	-	TRBV30	TRBJ1-2	CAWSKTHRGFYGYTF	TGTGCCTGGAGCAAAACACACAGGGGTTTCTATGGCTACACCTTC
-	-	TRBV7-8	TRBJ1-5	CASSFGRAANQPQHF	TGTGCCAGCAGCTTCGGGAGGGCCGCCAATCAGCCCCAGCATTTT
TRBD2	-	TRBV7-9	TRBJ2-1	CASSPSGASYNEQFF	TGTGCCAGCAGCCCTAGCGGGGCCTCCTACAATGAGCAGTTCTTC
TRBD1	-	TRBV10-3	TRBJ1-2	CAISELNRGRGYGYTF	TGTGCCATCAGTGAACTTAACAGGGGACGGGGCTATGGCTACACCTTC
TRBD1	-	TRBV23-1	TRBJ1-2	CASSQCGTGDANYGYTF	TGCGCCAGCAGTCAGTGCGGGACAGGGGATGCGAACTATGGCTACACCTTC
TRBD1	-	TRBV2	TRBJ1-1	CASSKGTGAEAFF	TGTGCCAGCAGTAAGGGGACAGGGGCCGAAGCTTTCTTT
TRBD1	-	TRBV28	TRBJ1-2	CASRRTGGYGYTF	TGTGCCAGCAGGCGAACAGGGGGCTATGGCTACACCTTC
TRBD1	-	TRBV11-2	TRBJ2-7	CASTADRLTYEQYF	TGTGCCAGCACTGCGGACAGGTTGACCTACGAGCAGTACTTC
TRBD2	-	TRBV4-1	TRBJ2-7	CASSPWPGRDSYEQYF	TGCGCCAGCAGCCCCTGGCCCGGGAGGGACTCCTACGAGCAGTACTTC
-	few	TRBV30	TRBJ1-6	CAWSVLQGPAVGLHF	TGTGCCTGGAGTGTGCTACAGGGCCCTGCGGTGGGCCTCCACTTT
-	-	TRBV7-8	TRBJ2-7	CASSPDSREQYF	TGTGCCAGCAGCCCTGACTCGAGGGAGCAGTACTTC
TRBD1	-	TRBV27	TRBJ2-7	CASSLTGTGGYEQYF	TGTGCCAGCAGTCTTACCGGGACAGGGGGCTACGAGCAGTACTTC
TRBD2	few	TRBV19	TRBJ2-2	CASSIRGAGVRTGELFF	TGTGCCAGTAGTATAAGGGGAGCGGGAGTACGCACCGGGGAGCTGTTTTTT
TRBD2	-	TRBV5-1	TRBJ2-7	CASSLVLAGGTDEQYF	TGCGCCAGCAGCTTGGTGCTAGCGGGAGGTACTGACGAGCAGTACTTC
TRBD1	-	TRBV6-5	TRBJ2-1	CASSYRQGASEQFF	TGTGCCAGCAGTTACAGACAGGGGGCGAGCGAGCAGTTCTTC
-	-	TRBV21-1	TRBJ2-1	CASSKGQYNEQFF	TGTGCCAGCAGCAAGGGACAGTACAATGAGCAGTTCTTC
-	-	TRBV5-4	TRBJ1-1	CASSRNRDIAEAFF	TGTGCCAGCAGCCGAAATAGGGACATTGCTGAAGCTTTCTTT
TRBD1	-	TRBV7-9	TRBJ2-7	CASSSWGRDSSYEQYF	TGTGCCAGCAGCTCATGGGGAAGGGACAGCTCCTACGAGCAGTACTTC
-	-	TRBV18	TRBJ1-1	CASSPPSWTEAFF	TGTGCCAGCTCACCACCGAGCTGGACTGAAGCTTTCTTT
TRBD2	few	TRBV2	TRBJ2-3	CASSGEAGHTDTQYF	TGTGCCAGCAGTGGTGAAGCGGGGCACACAGATACGCAGTATTTT
TRBD1	-	TRBV5-8	TRBJ2-7	CASRVPTGLGQYF	TGTGCCAGCAGAGTACCGACAGGGCTTGGGCAGTACTTC
-	-	TRBV6-1	TRBJ2-6	CASAQFASGANVLTF	TGTGCCAGCGCCCAGTTTGCCTCTGGGGCCAACGTCCTGACTTTC
TRBD2	-	TRBV6-1	TRBJ2-7	CASRVGRDYEQYF	TGTGCCAGCAGGGTGGGGAGGGACTACGAGCAGTACTTC
TRBD2	once	TRBV2	TRBJ2-5	CASTWGGWGKQETQYF	TGTGCCAGCACTTGGGGGGGTTGGGGGAAACAAGAGACCCAGTACTTC
TRBD2	-	TRBV7-9	TRBJ2-5	CASSLVGGGETQYF	TGTGCCAGCAGCTTAGTTGGGGGGGGAGAGACCCAGTACTTC
-	-	TRBV6-4	TRBJ2-7	CASKSQSRGASSYEQYF	TGTGCCAGCAAGTCTCAAAGCCGGGGGGCAAGCTCCTACGAGCAGTACTTC
-	-	TRBV27	TRBJ1-1	CASSLGSDYKGFF	TGTGCCAGCAGTTTAGGGTCGGACTATAAAGGTTTCTTT
-	-	TRBV4-2	TRBJ2-7	CASSQREGEVYEQYF	TGTGCCAGCAGCCAAAGGGAAGGGGAGGTCTACGAGCAGTACTTC
-	-	TRBV6-1	TRBJ1-1	CASSEAAGTGEAFF	TGTGCCAGCAGTGAAGCGGCAGGGACTGGTGAAGCTTTCTTT
TRBD2	-	TRBV5-8	TRBJ2-7	CASSHTSGNYEQYF	TGTGCCAGCAGCCATACTAGCGGGAACTACGAGCAGTACTTC
-	-	TRBV18	TRBJ2-7	CASSQEQGATYEQYF	TGTGCCAGCTCACAAGAGCAAGGGGCGACCTACGAGCAGTACTTC
TRBD2	-	TRBV5-6	TRBJ2-3	CASSLSGGGGTDTQYF	TGTGCCAGCAGCTTGTCTGGCGGGGGGGGCACAGATACGCAGTATTTT
-	-	TRBV5-1	TRBJ1-2	CASSLRPPAREYGYTF	TGCGCCAGCAGCTTGAGGCCTCCAGCGAGAGAGTATGGCTACACCTTC
TRBD2	-	TRBV25-1	TRBJ2-2	CASSDGGRAITGELFF	TGTGCCAGCAGTGATGGTGGGAGGGCCATCACCGGGGAGCTGTTTTTT
TRBD1	-	TRBV6-6	TRBJ2-7	CASRSTGTVNFYEQYF	TGTGCCAGCAGGTCAACCGGGACAGTAAATTTCTACGAGCAGTACTTC
TRBD2	-	TRBV25-1	TRBJ2-7	CASSELGSGRAKEQYF	TGTGCCAGCAGTGAACTGGGGAGCGGGAGGGCCAAAGAGCAGTACTTC
TRBD1	once	TRBV6-1	TRBJ2-1	CASSEDLRTGGLNEQFF	TGTGCCAGCAGTGAGGATCTACGGACAGGGGGGTTGAATGAGCAGTTCTTC
-	once	TRBV18	TRBJ1-5	CASSPGQPNQPQHF	TGTGCCAGCTCACCAGGACAGCCCAATCAGCCCCAGCATTTT
TRBD2	-	TRBV2	TRBJ2-5	CATKRGGSQETQYF	TGTGCCACAAAACGGGGGGGATCTCAAGAGACCCAGTACTTC
-	few	TRBV6-5	TRBJ1-6	CASKMDSTNSPLHF	TGTGCCAGCAAGATGGACAGTACGAATTCACCCCTCCACTTT
-	-	TRBV6-5	TRBJ2-1	CASSLTGFYNEQFF	TGTGCCAGCAGTCTTACAGGGTTCTACAATGAGCAGTTCTTC
TRBD1	-	TRBV5-1	TRBJ2-7	CASSVGQDGEQYF	TGCGCCAGCAGCGTGGGACAGGATGGCGAGCAGTACTTC
TRBD2	-	TRBV25-1	TRBJ2-5	CASSEWSGGAETQYF	TGTGCCAGCAGTGAATGGAGCGGGGGGGCCGAGACCCAGTACTTC
-	-	TRBV2	TRBJ2-7	CASSEQGSKTYEQYF	TGTGCCAGCAGTGAACAGGGGTCCAAGACCTACGAGCAGTACTTC
TRBD1	-	TRBV10-3	TRBJ1-1	CAIRDAGTGGTEAFF	TGTGCCATCAGAGACGCCGGGACAGGGGGGACTGAAGCTTTCTTT
-	-	TRBV10-1	TRBJ1-2	CASSEPKARLNRNYGYTF	TGCGCCAGCAGTGAGCCGAAGGCGCGGCTCAACAGGAACTATGGCTACACCTTC
-	-	TRBV27	TRBJ1-4	CASRTGTHLQKLFF	TGTGCCAGCAGGACCGGGACACACCTTCAAAAACTGTTTTTT
TRBD1	-	TRBV6-5	TRBJ1-6	CASSSPGQRNSPLHF	TGTGCCAGCAGTTCCCCGGGACAGCGGAATTCACCCCTCCACTTT
-	-	TRBV6-5	TRBJ2-7	CASSSSFSSYEQYF	TGTGCCAGCAGTTCCTCCTTTAGCTCCTACGAGCAGTACTTC
-	once	TRBV2	TRBJ1-2	CASSEEGVEQPNYGYTF	TGTGCCAGCAGTGAGGAAGGTGTGGAACAGCCCAACTATGGCTACACCTTC
-	-	TRBV11-2	TRBJ2-3	CASSLAVDTQYF	TGTGCCAGCAGCTTAGCTGTCGATACGCAGTATTTT
-	-	TRBV11-1	TRBJ1-1	CASSLRSRNTEAFF	TGTGCCAGCAGCTTACGGTCGAGGAACACTGAAGCTTTCTTT